The T cell receptor beta chain under discussion was sequenced for a study of PD-1 blockade in classical Hodgkin lymphoma. CDR3 length: 19 residues. V was pared by 2 bases and J by 2 bases, with 14 bases of the junction left unmatched. Germline assignment: CDR1 MNHEY and CDR2 SMNVEV (reference sequence). Study-wide findings and caveats: With respect to the repertoire differences, their causes, possibly disease activity or prior therapy, remain undefined. Reports described newly diagnosed patients as having lower baseline TCR diversity than healthy donors.

Specified time point: newly diagnosed, previously untreated cHL patient sample. PBMCs from untreated, newly diagnosed classical Hodgkin lymphoma were comparison samples. A note on this clone: Its antigen is undetermined.

Data came from immunoSEQ multiplex PCR; TCRdb stores just in-frame clones and leaves some out. Of some 49,000 clones listed, roughly 93% were seen once; the top ten hold approximately 4.9%. This chain links TRBV27 with TRBJ2-7; 11 nucleotides agree with TRBD2. This clonotype was sampled from a human donor with classical Hodgkin lymphoma. Sequencing was performed on peripheral blood mononuclear cells (PBMCs). CDR3 coding DNA: TGTGCCAGCAGTTTAAGAGGACTAGCGGGCGACTATCCCCCCTACGAGCAGTACTTC. Translated: CASSLRGLAGDYPPYEQYF.